This T cell receptor beta chain was recovered during a study of blood T cell repertoires in COVID-19. In the study overall: The origin of the acute and convalescent COVID-19 samples was the United States, Italy and Spain. The analysed material was cDNA or gDNA that came from T cells, B-cell-depleted T cells, or PBMCs.

The V end lost 7 bases, the J end lost 4 bases, and 12 bases lay between the germline ends. Germline V gives CDR1 KGHDR, CDR2 SFDVKD. CDR3 length: 13 residues. Clones were read by immunoSEQ multiplex PCR, and TCRdb kept only the in-frame ones, dropping some. The sample shows approximately 120,000 clones, roughly 83% of them seen only once. The specimen sequenced was peripheral blood. The chain is built from TRBV24-1 and TRBJ1-1; the D gene is possibly TRBD1 (6 bases). The clonotype was recovered from a woman aged 55-70 years with acute or convalescent COVID-19. The CDR3 DNA sequence: TGTGCCACCAGCCTGACAGGTAGCACTGAAGCTTTCTTT. Protein sequence: CATSLTGSTEAFF.